This TCR beta chain was found in a study of identical twins (dated by TCRdb to the mid-2010s). Background on the whole study: TCR alpha and beta repertoires from monozygotic twins, unrelated adults of various ages and cord blood were deep-sequenced to test whether fetal clonotypes persist. Replicate twin experiments were performed at different times using different library preparation protocols to rule out contamination. General findings and caveats noted by the study authors: A weaker excess of twin sharing was found in beta out-of-frame sequences because the signal-to-noise ratio was lowered by fewer shared sequences. Because the same donors could not be followed over many years, the conclusions relied on cross-sectional statistical analysis. Compared with coincidental sharing between unrelated individuals, an excess of low generation-probability sequences was observed among out-of-frame TCR alpha sequences shared between twins. Abundant cord blood beta clonotypes carried fewer insertions; young adult naive repertoires showed a weaker similar trend, while memory repertoires showed none. Invariant T cells such as MAIT and iNKT could partly confound zero-insertion analyses, although diverse VJ usage argued against such confounding for most clonotypes. Recombination models systematically underestimated out-of-frame TCR alpha sharing in monozygotic twins but agreed with sharing between unrelated individuals.

As to this clonotype: It lacks a known antigen. The sample holds no much larger clone one base away, and base qualities are not on file.

Trimming at the junction amounts to 6 bases on V and 2 bases on J, and the germline ends lie 23 bases apart. From the cysteine through the phenylalanine, the CDR3 covers 18 amino acids. Solely the CDR3 DNA is kept, with 54 bases framed from the first base. Only healthy Caucasian donors were included. The twin cohort comprised three pairs of female monozygotic twins, all aged roughly 18 to 30 years. Peripheral blood mononuclear cells were used as the source from which RNA for TCR libraries was isolated. The library was produced with 5' RACE. The sequencer was an Illumina HiSeq 2000. Template switching added a universal primer binding site, and the final cDNA carried a unique molecular identifier that allowed TCR cDNA molecules to be counted accurately. First-strand cDNA for TCR alpha and beta chains was synthesized from specific primers in the conserved constant-segment region. To control for contamination, every cDNA library was double barcoded, receiving both a SMART-Mk sample barcode and Illumina barcodes. Two successive PCR steps introduced TruSeq adapter sequences along with Illumina sample barcodes. Sequencing of the TCR alpha and beta cDNA libraries was done on the Illumina HiSeq platform using custom primers. The authors processed their data as follows. MiGEC was used to process raw reads and extract unique molecular identifiers, and MiXCR was used to find CDR3 positions. For each individual, recombination models were inferred using an EM algorithm with the repgenHMM and IGoR tools. The analysis of shared clonotypes was done with the tcR package in R, with sharing normalized by the product of cloneset sizes. To study raw recombination free of thymic and clonal selection effects, out-of-frame nonproductive sequences were analyzed. The public reads were quality trimmed at Q25 with fastp and then assembled into clones with MiXCR by TCRdb, keeping productive beta chains. Records with the same CDR3 protein are collapsed into one entry carrying the most frequent genes and DNA. What appears here as the V and J calls and clone size reflects TCRdb's work, not the paper's. The sample profile shows more than 600,000 distinct CDR3 sequences; 15% to 20% of them were found once. Around 14% of the sample belongs to the ten largest clones.

Separately, the same data were catalogued under a study of T cells expressing NK-cell markers. The second study, in turn, reports: In sorted CD3+CD56+NKG2C+, CD3+CD56+NKG2C- and CD3+CD56-NKG2C+ T-cell subsets from eight or nine donors, TCR beta-chain repertoires were profiled. Of the eight sequenced donors, seven were found to be HCMV-seropositive and one was found to be HCMV-seronegative. To restrict sorting to alphabetaTCR-expressing T cells, an anti-gammadeltaTCR antibody was added in several experiments. For six donors, the dominant CD3+CD56+NKG2C+ clonotypes were among the top 10 CD8+ clonotypes and accounted for roughly 1.0-7.5% of CD8+ T cells. Those dominant clonotypes were again the most abundant among CD3+CD56-NKG2C+ cells in a handful of donors, at about 25-65%. It remained unclear whether the expanded NKG2C-expressing T cell clones were specific for HCMV antigens. Randomly selected healthy volunteers, three men and five women, were used as the eight sequenced donors. HCMV-specific IgG was detected in serum with a commercial ELISA kit to determine HCMV serostatus. Bulk peripheral blood T-cell repertoires were additionally sequenced from unsorted PBMC for a handful of donors. MIGEC was used to demultiplex reads and group reads by UMI, and MiTCR was used to assemble and quantify clonotypes. Only TCR cDNA sequences supported by at least two reads were kept to exclude erroneous sequences. The tcR package was used for downstream repertoire analysis, and clonotypes were matched between fractions using CDR3 nucleotide sequence together with V segment. Antigen specificity was annotated against VDJdb with VDJmatch, allowing one amino acid substitution in CDR3.

The sequence joins TRBV12-3 or TRBV12-4 to TRBJ2-1; 6 matching bases give a weak D call of TRBD1. The sequenced material came from PBMCs. This clonotype was obtained from a woman aged 18-29 years in good health. The CDR3 protein is CASSQPRGRGGTYNEQFF. DNA sequence: TGTGCCAGCAGCCAACCCCGGGGAAGAGGGGGAACCTACAATGAGCAGTTCTTC.